The rows below give T cell receptor beta chains drawn from one sample of a study of identical twins. TCRdb recomputed calls from the 5' RACE reads with MiXCR, one row per CDR3 protein. The repertoire holds around 490,000 distinct CDR3 sequences, with about 15% as singletons. These data also formed part of another study, on yellow fever vaccine responses in identical twins.

Sequenced material: CD4+ T cells sorted from blood. The receptors derive from a woman between 18 and 29 years old in good health. The CDR3 runs from the conserved cysteine through the conserved F or W. The order of the fields is V gene, J gene, clone size, CDR3 protein. Clone size, where shown, is once, few, many, or a class for clones that have expanded.

V gene: TRBV6-5
J gene: TRBJ1-5
clone size: few
CDR3 protein: CASSYSGYGGNQPQHF

V gene: TRBV9
J gene: TRBJ2-7
clone size: few
CDR3 protein: CASSVNQGRGEQYF

V gene: TRBV7-8
J gene: TRBJ2-3
clone size: NA
CDR3 protein: CASSLAVGTDTQYF

V gene: TRBV4-2
J gene: TRBJ1-6
clone size: NA
CDR3 protein: CASSQGLGGIYNSPLHF

V gene: TRBV28
J gene: TRBJ1-1
clone size: NA
CDR3 protein: CASTTPGGTEAFF

V gene: TRBV15
J gene: TRBJ2-3
clone size: few
CDR3 protein: CATSTWGLAGGNLTDTQYF

V gene: TRBV12-3/TRBV12-4
J gene: TRBJ2-1
clone size: NA
CDR3 protein: CASSGRGLAGNNEQFF

V gene: TRBV5-1
J gene: TRBJ2-1
clone size: NA
CDR3 protein: CASSERVTAGGEQFF

V gene: TRBV10-3
J gene: TRBJ2-3
clone size: few
CDR3 protein: CAIREEGLGTDTQYF

V gene: TRBV29-1
J gene: TRBJ2-2
clone size: few
CDR3 protein: CSGGGQSTGELFF

V gene: TRBV20-1
J gene: TRBJ2-3
clone size: NA
CDR3 protein: CSARVGTGTTSTDTQYF

V gene: TRBV7-9
J gene: TRBJ1-2
clone size: NA
CDR3 protein: CASSPTTTATYGYTF

V gene: TRBV6-2/TRBV6-3
J gene: TRBJ2-7
clone size: many
CDR3 protein: CASSSPGTSSYEQYF

V gene: TRBV3-1
J gene: TRBJ2-2
clone size: few
CDR3 protein: CASSQGWSGVTGELFF

V gene: TRBV20-1
J gene: TRBJ2-1
clone size: NA
CDR3 protein: CSAKVGGSYNEQFF

V gene: TRBV24-1
J gene: TRBJ1-1
clone size: many
CDR3 protein: CATEGTIGSRTEAFF

V gene: TRBV11-2
J gene: TRBJ1-2
clone size: few
CDR3 protein: CASSLDETGAYTF

V gene: TRBV2
J gene: TRBJ2-2
clone size: NA
CDR3 protein: CASSPSSNTGELFF

V gene: TRBV7-9
J gene: TRBJ2-5
clone size: once
CDR3 protein: CASSPRGPQETQYF

V gene: TRBV4-1
J gene: TRBJ2-2
clone size: few
CDR3 protein: CASSLPGRGNTGELFF

V gene: TRBV12-3/TRBV12-4
J gene: TRBJ2-2
clone size: many
CDR3 protein: CASSPTGNTGELFF

V gene: TRBV29-1
J gene: TRBJ2-1
clone size: few
CDR3 protein: CSVGLAAYNEQFF

V gene: TRBV6-2/TRBV6-3
J gene: TRBJ2-4
clone size: NA
CDR3 protein: CASSQADYTKNIQYF

V gene: TRBV7-9
J gene: TRBJ1-1
clone size: NA
CDR3 protein: CASAKSTGYTEAFF

V gene: TRBV28
J gene: TRBJ2-2
clone size: NA
CDR3 protein: CASSLFTTRGTGELFF

V gene: TRBV4-1
J gene: TRBJ2-7
clone size: NA
CDR3 protein: CASSQDVVAGGLNEQYF

V gene: TRBV29-1
J gene: TRBJ2-5
clone size: many
CDR3 protein: CSVEEGTTPGETQYF

V gene: TRBV12-3/TRBV12-4
J gene: TRBJ2-7
clone size: few
CDR3 protein: CASTFTSYEQYF

V gene: TRBV2
J gene: TRBJ2-3
clone size: NA
CDR3 protein: CASRVEGADTQYF

V gene: TRBV12-3/TRBV12-4
J gene: TRBJ1-5
clone size: NA
CDR3 protein: CASSFQDGNQPQHF

V gene: TRBV7-8
J gene: TRBJ2-3
clone size: few
CDR3 protein: CASSSRGRGTDTQYF

V gene: TRBV12-3/TRBV12-4
J gene: TRBJ1-2
clone size: few
CDR3 protein: CASSETGTGVGGYTF

V gene: TRBV11-1
J gene: TRBJ1-6
clone size: few
CDR3 protein: CASSLAGTENPLGSPLHF

V gene: TRBV3-1
J gene: TRBJ2-5
clone size: few
CDR3 protein: CASSHPLGEETQYF

V gene: TRBV5-1
J gene: TRBJ2-7
clone size: NA
CDR3 protein: CASSFGGKNEQYF

V gene: TRBV5-6
J gene: TRBJ2-7
clone size: few
CDR3 protein: CASSLWRDSLNEQYF

V gene: TRBV10-3
J gene: TRBJ2-2
clone size: few
CDR3 protein: CAISADSRTGELFF

V gene: TRBV5-5
J gene: TRBJ2-5
clone size: few
CDR3 protein: CASSFSGTEETQYF

V gene: TRBV20-1
J gene: TRBJ2-2
clone size: NA
CDR3 protein: CSAKARDRYTGELFF

V gene: TRBV23-1
J gene: TRBJ2-2
clone size: NA
CDR3 protein: CASAPRRGCDGELFF

V gene: TRBV3-1
J gene: TRBJ2-3
clone size: few
CDR3 protein: CASSRGLDRTDTQYF

V gene: TRBV10-1
J gene: TRBJ2-7
clone size: NA
CDR3 protein: CASSQGLAESYEQYF

V gene: TRBV5-1
J gene: TRBJ1-1
clone size: NA
CDR3 protein: CASSLLFPMNTEAFF

V gene: TRBV27
J gene: TRBJ2-5
clone size: few
CDR3 protein: CASSFLSEQETQYF

V gene: TRBV5-6
J gene: TRBJ1-6
clone size: NA
CDR3 protein: CASSLGTFNNSPLHF

V gene: TRBV3-1
J gene: TRBJ2-7
clone size: few
CDR3 protein: CASTKGAGPYEQYF

V gene: TRBV29-1
J gene: TRBJ1-5
clone size: many
CDR3 protein: CSVTTGASNQPQHF

V gene: TRBV12-3/TRBV12-4
J gene: TRBJ2-7
clone size: NA
CDR3 protein: CASSPKLGGISPYEQYF

V gene: TRBV20-1
J gene: TRBJ2-3
clone size: few
CDR3 protein: CSARDLGTAKNTDTQYF